A selection of T cell receptor beta chains follows, all from one sample in a study of blood T cells in healthy people across ages. TCRdb processed the 5' RACE reads anew with MiXCR; each CDR3 protein has one entry. The data hold about 1.4 million distinct CDR3 sequences, with approximately 60% observed a single time. The material sequenced was blood. The receptors stem from a man aged 18 to 30 in good health. The CDR3 runs from the conserved cysteine through the conserved F or W. The D gene is left open where the match is weak. Size tells how often a clone was seen (once, few, many) or the class of an expanded clone, and some rows leave it out.

clone_size: once; j_call: TRBJ1-2; v_call: TRBV11-2; d_call: TRBD1; cdr3_aa: CASSSPPTGDLYGYTF; cdr3_nt: TGTGCCAGCAGCTCCCCCCCCACAGGGGACCTCTATGGCTACACCTTC
clone_size: few; j_call: TRBJ1-1; v_call: TRBV4-1; d_call: -; cdr3_aa: CASSPPRGDTEAFF; cdr3_nt: TGCGCCAGCAGCCCCCCCCGGGGGGACACTGAAGCTTTCTTT
clone_size: -; j_call: TRBJ2-3; v_call: TRBV30; d_call: TRBD2; cdr3_aa: CARGLAGELADTQYF; cdr3_nt: TGTGCCAGAGGACTAGCGGGAGAACTGGCAGATACGCAGTATTTT
clone_size: -; j_call: TRBJ1-1; v_call: TRBV14; d_call: -; cdr3_aa: CASSQDTYEAFF; cdr3_nt: TGTGCCAGCAGCCAAGATACATATGAAGCTTTCTTT
clone_size: -; j_call: TRBJ2-5; v_call: TRBV29-1; d_call: -; cdr3_aa: CSVSSPYQETQYF; cdr3_nt: TGCAGCGTCTCGAGCCCGTACCAAGAGACCCAGTACTTC
clone_size: -; j_call: TRBJ2-1; v_call: TRBV29-1; d_call: -; cdr3_aa: CSALPVGTYNEQFF; cdr3_nt: TGCAGCGCCCTACCAGTGGGGACTTACAATGAGCAGTTCTTC
clone_size: -; j_call: TRBJ2-7; v_call: TRBV29-1; d_call: -; cdr3_aa: CSVEDRRRQYF; cdr3_nt: TGCAGCGTTGAAGATCGCCGGAGGCAGTACTTC
clone_size: -; j_call: TRBJ2-5; v_call: TRBV20-1; d_call: TRBD2; cdr3_aa: CSASPPWGGYQETQYF; cdr3_nt: TGCAGTGCTAGTCCCCCGTGGGGGGGATACCAAGAGACCCAGTACTTC
clone_size: -; j_call: TRBJ2-7; v_call: TRBV9; d_call: -; cdr3_aa: CASSVRPNYEQYF; cdr3_nt: TGTGCCAGCAGCGTAAGACCAAACTACGAGCAGTACTTC
clone_size: -; j_call: TRBJ1-1; v_call: TRBV14; d_call: -; cdr3_aa: CASSQVEGPEAFF; cdr3_nt: TGTGCCAGCAGCCAAGTTGAAGGTCCTGAAGCTTTCTTT
clone_size: -; j_call: TRBJ2-2; v_call: TRBV4-3; d_call: -; cdr3_aa: CASSQVSPNTGELFF; cdr3_nt: TGCGCCAGCAGCCAAGTAAGCCCCAACACCGGGGAGCTGTTTTTT
clone_size: -; j_call: TRBJ2-1; v_call: TRBV4-1; d_call: -; cdr3_aa: CASSQDLVRLSYNEQFF; cdr3_nt: TGCGCCAGCAGCCAAGATTTGGTTAGACTCTCCTACAATGAGCAGTTCTTC
clone_size: -; j_call: TRBJ1-1; v_call: TRBV3-1; d_call: -; cdr3_aa: CASSQDKVLNTEAFF; cdr3_nt: TGTGCCAGCAGCCAAGATAAGGTTTTGAACACTGAAGCTTTCTTT
clone_size: -; j_call: TRBJ2-1; v_call: TRBV20-1; d_call: TRBD2; cdr3_aa: CSASLADAFTLHNEQFF; cdr3_nt: TGCAGTGCCAGTCTAGCGGACGCCTTTACTCTTCACAATGAGCAGTTCTTC
clone_size: few; j_call: TRBJ2-7; v_call: TRBV12-3/TRBV12-4; d_call: TRBD2; cdr3_aa: CATSTGTSGYEQYF; cdr3_nt: TGTGCCACCTCAACCGGGACTAGCGGCTACGAGCAGTACTTC
clone_size: -; j_call: TRBJ2-7; v_call: TRBV27; d_call: -; cdr3_aa: CATRGFRTFYEQYF; cdr3_nt: TGTGCCACCAGAGGATTCAGGACCTTCTACGAGCAGTACTTC
clone_size: -; j_call: TRBJ2-6; v_call: TRBV6-5; d_call: -; cdr3_aa: CASSVSCGGANVLTF; cdr3_nt: TGTGCCAGCAGTGTGAGTTGTGGTGGGGCCAACGTCCTGACTTTC
clone_size: few; j_call: TRBJ2-3; v_call: TRBV5-1; d_call: -; cdr3_aa: CASSLRGPPSTDTQYF; cdr3_nt: TGCGCCAGCAGCTTGCGGGGGCCCCCTAGCACAGATACGCAGTATTTT
clone_size: -; j_call: TRBJ2-5; v_call: TRBV4-3; d_call: -; cdr3_aa: CASSNPQGSAQGNEQYF; cdr3_nt: TGCGCCAGCAGCAACCCCCAGGGAAGTGCCCAGGGGAATGAGCAGTACTTC
clone_size: once; j_call: TRBJ1-2; v_call: TRBV3-1; d_call: -; cdr3_aa: CASRTGSNYGYTF; cdr3_nt: TGTGCCAGCAGGACAGGTTCCAACTATGGCTACACCTTC
clone_size: -; j_call: TRBJ1-1; v_call: TRBV6-1; d_call: TRBD1; cdr3_aa: CASSEASGTGAFF; cdr3_nt: TGTGCCAGCAGTGAAGCTTCCGGGACAGGGGCTTTCTTT
clone_size: few; j_call: TRBJ2-3; v_call: TRBV4-1; d_call: -; cdr3_aa: CASSPENTDTQYF; cdr3_nt: TGCGCCAGCAGCCCCGAGAACACAGATACGCAGTATTTT